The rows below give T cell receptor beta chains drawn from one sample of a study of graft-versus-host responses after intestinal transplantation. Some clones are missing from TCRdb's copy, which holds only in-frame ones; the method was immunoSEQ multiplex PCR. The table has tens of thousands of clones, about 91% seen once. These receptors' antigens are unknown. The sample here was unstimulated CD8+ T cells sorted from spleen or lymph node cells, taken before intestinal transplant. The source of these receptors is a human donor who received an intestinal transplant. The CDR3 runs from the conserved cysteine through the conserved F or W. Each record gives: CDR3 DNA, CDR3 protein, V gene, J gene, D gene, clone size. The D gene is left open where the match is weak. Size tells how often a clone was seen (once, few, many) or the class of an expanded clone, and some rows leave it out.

cdr3_nt: TGTGCCAGCAGGGGGTTCGACAGTAGAAACGAGCAGTACTTC
cdr3_aa: CASRGFDSRNEQYF
v_call: TRBV2
j_call: TRBJ2-7
d_call: -
clone_size: -

cdr3_nt: TGTGCCAGCAGCTTAGGTCGCGGGGGTTCCTACGAGCAGTACTTC
cdr3_aa: CASSLGRGGSYEQYF
v_call: TRBV7-6
j_call: TRBJ2-7
d_call: TRBD2
clone_size: -

cdr3_nt: TGTGCCAGCTCCGGGACAGGGGGCCCTAGCAATCAGCCCCAGCATTTT
cdr3_aa: CASSGTGGPSNQPQHF
v_call: TRBV18
j_call: TRBJ1-5
d_call: TRBD1
clone_size: -

cdr3_nt: TGTGCCAGCAGCTTAGGAAGCGGGCTCTCCTACGAGCAGTACTTC
cdr3_aa: CASSLGSGLSYEQYF
v_call: TRBV7-9
j_call: TRBJ2-7
d_call: -
clone_size: -

cdr3_nt: TGTGCCAGCAGCTTAGTCTCGGGAGTCGCGGATGAGCAGTTCTTC
cdr3_aa: CASSLVSGVADEQFF
v_call: TRBV11-2
j_call: TRBJ2-1
d_call: -
clone_size: -

cdr3_nt: TGTGCCTGGAGTCTAGGGGTAGGGGACACTGAAGCTTTCTTT
cdr3_aa: CAWSLGVGDTEAFF
v_call: TRBV30
j_call: TRBJ1-1
d_call: -
clone_size: -

cdr3_nt: TGTGCCAGCAGCTTAGGGGGCGGGAGAGAGCAGTACTTC
cdr3_aa: CASSLGGGREQYF
v_call: TRBV7-2
j_call: TRBJ2-7
d_call: TRBD2
clone_size: once

cdr3_nt: TGCGCCAGCAGCTCAAAAGACGGAGATCCTTTCTACGAGCAGTACTTC
cdr3_aa: CASSSKDGDPFYEQYF
v_call: TRBV5-1
j_call: TRBJ2-7
d_call: -
clone_size: -

cdr3_nt: TGTGCCAGCAGTTTATGGTCAGGCCACAATGAGCAGTTCTTC
cdr3_aa: CASSLWSGHNEQFF
v_call: TRBV28
j_call: TRBJ2-1
d_call: -
clone_size: -

cdr3_nt: TGCGCCAGCAGCCTAGGGACTAGCGGCCCGAACTACGAGCAGTACTTC
cdr3_aa: CASSLGTSGPNYEQYF
v_call: TRBV5-1
j_call: TRBJ2-7
d_call: TRBD2
clone_size: -

cdr3_nt: TGTGCCAGCAGGCTAGCGGCTTCCTACGAGCAGTACTTC
cdr3_aa: CASRLAASYEQYF
v_call: TRBV28
j_call: TRBJ2-7
d_call: TRBD2
clone_size: once

cdr3_nt: TGTGCCAGCAGCGTTGCTAGCGGGGCAGATACGCAGTATTTT
cdr3_aa: CASSVASGADTQYF
v_call: TRBV2
j_call: TRBJ2-3
d_call: TRBD2
clone_size: -

cdr3_nt: TGTGCCAGCAGCGCCACCGACGGGGCAACTAATGAAAAACTGTTTTTT
cdr3_aa: CASSATDGATNEKLFF
v_call: TRBV9
j_call: TRBJ1-4
d_call: -
clone_size: -

cdr3_nt: TGTGCCAGCACCCAACTCCCGGGACAGGGGGTCTACGAGCAGTACTTC
cdr3_aa: CASTQLPGQGVYEQYF
v_call: TRBV7-9
j_call: TRBJ2-7
d_call: TRBD1
clone_size: -

cdr3_nt: TGTGCCTGGAGTGTAAAGCGGAACACCGGGGAGCTGTTTTTT
cdr3_aa: CAWSVKRNTGELFF
v_call: TRBV30
j_call: TRBJ2-2
d_call: -
clone_size: -

cdr3_nt: TGTGCCAGTAGTATCGGGACAGGGGACGACGAGCAGTACTTC
cdr3_aa: CASSIGTGDDEQYF
v_call: TRBV19
j_call: TRBJ2-7
d_call: TRBD1
clone_size: -

cdr3_nt: TGCGCCAGCAGGGCTGACAGCCACAATGAGCAGTTCTTC
cdr3_aa: CASRADSHNEQFF
v_call: TRBV5-1
j_call: TRBJ2-1
d_call: -
clone_size: -

cdr3_nt: TGTGCCAGCATCGGCAGGGGGCGCAGTCCCTACGAGCAGTACTTC
cdr3_aa: CASIGRGRSPYEQYF
v_call: TRBV2
j_call: TRBJ2-7
d_call: TRBD1
clone_size: -

cdr3_nt: TGTGCCAGCAGTACCCGTAGTATCGCTGAAGCTTTCTTT
cdr3_aa: CASSTRSIAEAFF
v_call: TRBV6-5
j_call: TRBJ1-1
d_call: -
clone_size: -

cdr3_nt: TGTGCCAGCAGCTTAGATTTCCGGGGGGCCTACAATGAGCAGTTCTTC
cdr3_aa: CASSLDFRGAYNEQFF
v_call: TRBV7-6
j_call: TRBJ2-1
d_call: TRBD2
clone_size: few